This entry is about one T cell receptor (beta chain). The antigen is undetermined. The data were produced by immunoSEQ multiplex PCR, yet TCRdb's version contains in-frame clones alone and is incomplete. Among 2,500 to 3,000 clones listed, 78% were seen once. Germline V CDR1 and CDR2: SEHNR, FQNEAQ (reference sequence). J was trimmed by 2 bases and V by 5 bases; bases with no gene match: 3. This CDR3 is 15 amino acids long. The sample originates from a study of OX40 agonist ivuxolimab in advanced cancers. As for the study in general: Previous treatment with anti-PD-1, anti-PD-L1 or anti-CTLA-4 therapy was allowed; 40% had received some. Three patients got partial responses; one had hepatocellular carcinoma and two had cutaneous melanoma. Study-wide results and caveats: More expanded clones were found, on average, in CD8+ than in CD4+ T cells.

This receptor was taken from an adult with an advanced solid tumor such as melanoma, head and neck, liver or kidney cancer. The sample here was CD4+ or CD8+ T cells sorted from blood, taken in a trial of the OX40 agonist ivuxolimab. This chain connects TRBV7-9 to TRBJ1-4, with 9 bases aligning to TRBD1. The CDR3, as DNA: TGTGCCAGCAGCCCCGGGACAGGGACTAATGAAAAACTGTTTTTT. Translation gives CASSPGTGTNEKLFF.